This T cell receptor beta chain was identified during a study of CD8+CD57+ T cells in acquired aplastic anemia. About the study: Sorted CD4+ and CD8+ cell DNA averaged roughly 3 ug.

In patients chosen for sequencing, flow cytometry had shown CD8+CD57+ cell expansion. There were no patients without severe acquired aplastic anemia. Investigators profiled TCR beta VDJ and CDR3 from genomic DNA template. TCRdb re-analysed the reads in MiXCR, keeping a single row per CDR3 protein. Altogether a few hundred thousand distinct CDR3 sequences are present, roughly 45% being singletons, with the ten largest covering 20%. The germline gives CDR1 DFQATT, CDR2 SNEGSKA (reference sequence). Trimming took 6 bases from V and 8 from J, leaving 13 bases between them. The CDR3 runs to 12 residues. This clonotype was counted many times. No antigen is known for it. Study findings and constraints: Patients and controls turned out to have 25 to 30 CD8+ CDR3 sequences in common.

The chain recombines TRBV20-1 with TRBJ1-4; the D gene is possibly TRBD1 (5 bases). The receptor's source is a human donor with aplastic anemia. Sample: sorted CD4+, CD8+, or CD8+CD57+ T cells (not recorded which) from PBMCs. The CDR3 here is CSAMGGDEKLFF. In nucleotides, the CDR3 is TGCAGTGCCATGGGGGGAGACGAAAAACTGTTTTTT.